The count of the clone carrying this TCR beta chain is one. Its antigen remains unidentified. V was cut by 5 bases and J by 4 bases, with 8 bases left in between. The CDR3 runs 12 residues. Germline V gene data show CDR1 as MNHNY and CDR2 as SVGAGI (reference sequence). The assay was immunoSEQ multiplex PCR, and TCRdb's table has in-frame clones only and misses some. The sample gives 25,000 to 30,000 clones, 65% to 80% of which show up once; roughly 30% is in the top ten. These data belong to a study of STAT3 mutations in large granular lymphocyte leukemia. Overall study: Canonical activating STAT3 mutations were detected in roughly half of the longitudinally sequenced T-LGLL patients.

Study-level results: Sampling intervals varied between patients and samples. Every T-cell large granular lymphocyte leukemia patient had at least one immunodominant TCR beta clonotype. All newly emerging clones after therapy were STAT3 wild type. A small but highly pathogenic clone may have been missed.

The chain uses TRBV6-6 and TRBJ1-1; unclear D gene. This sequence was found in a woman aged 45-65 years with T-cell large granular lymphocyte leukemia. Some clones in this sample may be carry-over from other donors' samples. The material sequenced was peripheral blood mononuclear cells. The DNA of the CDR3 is TGTGCCAGCAGTAGGGCTTTCACTGAAGCTTTCTTT. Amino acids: CASSRAFTEAFF.